This T cell receptor beta chain came from a study of T cell clonality in common variable immunodeficiency. Whole-study findings and limits: Authors noted CVID clonality's cause needs subpopulation repertoire sequencing.

This clone was observed at least ten times. Its target is unknown. The read terminates 3 residues ahead of where the CDR3 ends, so the germline J gene completes it. The V gene's germline CDR1 is SGDLS and CDR2 YYNGEE. The length of the CDR3 is 11 residues. Trimming cost V 3 bases and J 7 bases, with 4 bases left between them. Only in-frame clones appear in the TCRdb table, and some are missing; sequencing was by immunoSEQ multiplex PCR. This repertoire holds approximately 30,000 clones, and none appear only once. This clonotype was sampled from a person aged 18-70 years in good health. The rearrangement joins TRBV9 to TRBJ2-2; no definite D call. Sequences were obtained from peripheral blood mononuclear cells. The sequenced CDR3 bases are TGTGCCAGCAGCGACAGCGGGGAG. Amino acids: CASSDSGE. The full CDR3 reads CASSDSGELFF. Full variable domain (rest looked up from reference TRBV9 and TRBJ2-2): DSGVTQTPKHLITATGQRVTLRCSPRSGDLSVYWYQQSLDQGLQFLIQYYNGEERAKGNILERFSAQQFPDLHSELNLSSLELGDSALYFCASSDSGELFFGEGSRLTVL.